A selection of T cell receptor beta chains follows, all from one sample in a study of graft-versus-host responses after intestinal transplantation. Generated by immunoSEQ multiplex PCR, the TCRdb table keeps only in-frame clones and is missing some. The table lists 85,000 to 90,000 clones, about four fifths of them singletons. No antigen is known for these receptors. The source was unstimulated CD8+ T cells sorted from spleen or lymph node cells, collected before intestinal transplant. The receptors derive from a human donor who received an intestinal transplant. CDR3s include the opening cysteine and the closing phenylalanine or tryptophan. D genes are given only for firm matches. The listing skips clone size in some rows; elsewhere it reads once, few, many or a size class.

size,V,length,D,J,DNA,CDR3
NA,TRBV28,13,NA,TRBJ2-7,TGTGCCAGCAGTTTAGCGGCGTCATACGAGCAGTACTTC,CASSLAASYEQYF
NA,TRBV10-3,16,NA,TRBJ1-6,TGTGCCATCAGTGAAGGGAAAGGGTTGGGAAATTCACCCCTCCACTTT,CAISEGKGLGNSPLHF
NA,TRBV2,14,TRBD2,TRBJ2-7,TGTGCCAGCAGTGACGGCCTAGCGGGAGTCGAGCAGTACTTC,CASSDGLAGVEQYF
NA,TRBV11-3,18,TRBD2,TRBJ2-3,TGTGCCAGCAGCTTATCGAGTGTACTAGCGGGGGACAAAGATACGCAGTATTTT,CASSLSSVLAGDKDTQYF
NA,TRBV28,15,NA,TRBJ2-7,TGTGCCAGCAGTTTTAGGACATGGGCCTCCTACGAGCAGTACTTC,CASSFRTWASYEQYF
NA,TRBV25-1,15,NA,TRBJ1-1,TGTGCCCGCAGTTGGGCGGGGGGGGAGAACACTGAAGCTTTCTTT,CARSWAGGENTEAFF
NA,TRBV6-8,15,NA,TRBJ1-5,TGTGCCAGCAGTGGACCCGAGGAGAGAGGACAGCCCCAGCATTTT,CASSGPEERGQPQHF
NA,TRBV28,16,NA,TRBJ1-4,TGTGCCAGCAGTACCCGCGGACAGACTGTCAATGAAAAACTGTTTTTT,CASSTRGQTVNEKLFF
NA,TRBV28,12,NA,TRBJ2-5,TGTGCCAGCAGTGTGGGGCAAGAGACCCAGTACTTC,CASSVGQETQYF
once,TRBV2,14,TRBD1,TRBJ1-2,TGTGCCAGCAGCCCGACAGGGTCTGACTATGGCTACACCTTC,CASSPTGSDYGYTF
NA,TRBV6-5,15,NA,TRBJ2-3,TGTGCCAGCCTCGGCGGACTGCTGGTAACAGATACGCAGTATTTT,CASLGGLLVTDTQYF
NA,TRBV10-2,15,NA,TRBJ2-7,TGCGCCAGCAGTGAGTGGACAGGGAGGGGTTACGAGCAGTACTTC,CASSEWTGRGYEQYF
NA,TRBV9,18,NA,TRBJ2-2,TGTGCCAGCAGCAAGATTTATAACCCGGACGGGAACACCGGGGAGCTGTTTTTT,CASSKIYNPDGNTGELFF
NA,TRBV6-1,11,NA,TRBJ2-3,TGTGCCAGCGGGAGCTGGGATACGCAGTATTTT,CASGSWDTQYF
few,TRBV2,13,TRBD1,TRBJ1-1,TGTGCCAGCAAAGACAGGGGGAACACTGAAGCTTTCTTT,CASKDRGNTEAFF
NA,TRBV7-8,16,NA,TRBJ2-3,TGTGCCAGCAGCTTAGACCTAAAGGTCAACTTAGATACGCAGTATTTT,CASSLDLKVNLDTQYF
NA,TRBV2,15,TRBD1,TRBJ2-3,TGTGCCAGCAGGCGGACAGGTCCCCGCACAGATACGCAGTATTTT,CASRRTGPRTDTQYF
NA,TRBV28,16,NA,TRBJ2-1,TGTGCCAGCATGGTAAGGTCAGGGGGGGTCTACAATGAGCAGTTCTTC,CASMVRSGGVYNEQFF
NA,TRBV6-5,13,NA,TRBJ2-2,TGTGCCAGCGAAAAGGAGAACACCGGGGAGCTGTTTTTT,CASEKENTGELFF
once,TRBV2,11,NA,TRBJ2-5,TGTGCCAGCAGTGAACTCGAGACCCAGTACTTC,CASSELETQYF
once,TRBV5-1,15,NA,TRBJ2-1,TGCGCCAGCAGCTTGGGGGCGGGGGCCCCTGATGAGCAGTTCTTC,CASSLGAGAPDEQFF
NA,TRBV28,13,NA,TRBJ2-7,TGTGCCAGCAGTTTAGGTCCCGTAGCAGAGCAGTACTTC,CASSLGPVAEQYF
NA,TRBV7-3,15,NA,TRBJ2-1,TGTGCCAGCAGCCCCGCTGGCGGGGACTACAATGAGCAGTTCTTC,CASSPAGGDYNEQFF
NA,TRBV6-1,16,TRBD2,TRBJ2-3,TGTGCCAGCAGTGGCCGACTAGCCCACCTCACAGATACGCAGTATTTT,CASSGRLAHLTDTQYF
NA,TRBV5-1,14,NA,TRBJ1-3,TGCGCCAGCAGCTTCCCGGGGTCTGGAAACACCATATATTTT,CASSFPGSGNTIYF
NA,TRBV5-1,14,NA,TRBJ1-2,TGCGCCAGCAGCTTGGAGGGAGTTGGTGATGGCTACACCTTC,CASSLEGVGDGYTF
NA,TRBV28,13,NA,TRBJ2-1,TGTGCCAGCAGTTTGGGCAGCTACAATGAGCAGTTCTTC,CASSLGSYNEQFF